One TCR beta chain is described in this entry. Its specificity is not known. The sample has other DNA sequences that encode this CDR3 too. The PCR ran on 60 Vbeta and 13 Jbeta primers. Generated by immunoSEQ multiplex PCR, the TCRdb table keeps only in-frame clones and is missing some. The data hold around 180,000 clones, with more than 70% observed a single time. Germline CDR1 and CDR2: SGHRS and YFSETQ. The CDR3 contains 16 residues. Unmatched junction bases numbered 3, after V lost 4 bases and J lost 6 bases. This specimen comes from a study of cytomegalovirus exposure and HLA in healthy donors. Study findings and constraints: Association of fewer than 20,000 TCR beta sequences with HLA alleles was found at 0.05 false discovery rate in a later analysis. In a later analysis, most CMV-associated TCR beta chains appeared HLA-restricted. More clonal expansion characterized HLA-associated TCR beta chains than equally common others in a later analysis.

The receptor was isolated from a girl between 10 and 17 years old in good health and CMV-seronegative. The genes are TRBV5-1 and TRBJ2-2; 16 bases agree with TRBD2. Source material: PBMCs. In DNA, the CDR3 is TGCGCCAGCAGCGGGGGACTAGCGGGGGGGCCCGGGGAGCTGTTTTTT. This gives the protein CASSGGLAGGPGELFF.